These 9 T cell receptor beta chains originate from one sample sequenced in a study of blood T cell repertoires in COVID-19. Sequencing used immunoSEQ multiplex PCR; TCRdb keeps in-frame clones, though not all of them. The table includes about 170,000 clones, about nine tenths detected once. Sequencing was done on a sample of peripheral blood. These receptors were obtained from a young man with COVID-19, enrolled during active disease.

This sequence joins TRBV15 and TRBJ2-3; tentatively, D is TRBD2 (6 bases). Trimming cost V 1 base and J 6 bases, with 14 bases left between them. The germline gives CDR1 LNHNV, CDR2 YYDKDF (reference sequence). CDR3 length: 15 amino acids. CDR3 DNA: TGTGCCACCAGCAGAGGAGGGAGGCAATCGGATACGCAGTATTTT. Encoded protein: CATSRGGRQSDTQYF. The variable domain in full, completed from reference TRBV15 and TRBJ2-3, reads DAMVIQNPRYQVTQFGKPVTLSCSQTLNHNVMYWYQQKSSQAPKLLFHYYDKDFNNEADTPDNFQSRRPNTSFCFLDIRSPGLGDTAMYLCATSRGGRQSDTQYFGPGTRLTVL.

The chain combines TRBV15 with TRBJ2-7; TRBD2 matches at 13 bases. Looked up from germline, CDR1 is LNHNV and CDR2 is YYDKDF (reference sequence). The CDR3 has 18 amino acids. Trimming at V came to 2 bases and at J to 0 bases, leaving 7 bases not matched to a gene. CDR3: CATSRLGLAGTSSYEQYF. DNA of the CDR3: TGTGCCACCAGCAGACTGGGACTAGCGGGAACCAGCTCCTACGAGCAGTACTTC.

The V gene is TRBV13, the J gene TRBJ1-3, with 9 bases lining up with TRBD1. The CDR3 consists of 16 residues. The junction had 9 bases not matched to a gene; V was cut back by 5 bases and J by 4 bases. CDR1 and CDR2 (germline): PRHDT, FYEKMQ (reference sequence). The CDR3 sequence is CASSPGTGSIGNTIYF. The CDR3 coding sequence is TGTGCCAGCAGCCCCGGGACAGGGAGTATAGGAAACACCATATATTTT.

The rearrangement joins TRBV5-5 to TRBJ2-5; TRBD2 aligns across 8 bases. Germline loops: CDR1 SGHKS, CDR2 YYEKEE (reference sequence). The CDR3 length is 15 residues. Germline trimming cut 4 bases from V and 3 bases from J; bases unmatched to any gene: 8. The CDR3 bases are TGTGCCAGCAGCCCAGCCGGGACTAGAGAAGAGACCCAGTACTTC. Its protein product is CASSPAGTREETQYF. Full variable domain (outside the CDR3, taken from reference TRBV5-5 and TRBJ2-5): DAGVTQSPTHLIKTRGQQVTLRCSPISGHKSVSWYQQVLGQGPQFIFQYYEKEERGRGNFPDRFSARQFPNYSSELNVNALLLGDSALYLCASSPAGTREETQYFGPGTRLLVL.

This clone has just one count. The chain carries TRBV7-6 and TRBJ2-1; 8 nucleotides line up with TRBD2. Germline V CDR1 and CDR2: SGHVS, FNYEAQ. CDR3 length equals 15 residues. V gave up 4 bases and J gave up 8 bases; unmatched junction bases: 10. Here the CDR3 DNA reads TGTGCCAGCAGCTCGAGGACTAGCTCCCCCCATGAGCAGTTCTTC. Protein: CASSSRTSSPHEQFF.

This chain connects TRBV6-1 to TRBJ2-3; D perhaps matches TRBD1 (6 bases). The germline V and J ends were trimmed by 2 bases and 0 bases, with 6 bases remaining between them. This CDR3 comprises 14 residues. CDR1 and CDR2 (germline): MNHNS, SASEGT. CDR3 region: CASSEQGSTDTQYF. For the CDR3, the DNA is TGTGCCAGCAGTGAACAGGGGAGCACAGATACGCAGTATTTT.

J is TRBJ2-5 and V is TRBV5-1; TRBD2 aligns across 14 bases. V shed 4 bases, J shed 3 bases, and the junction held 8 bases outside the gene matches. The CDR3 is 17 residues long. From germline, CDR1 is SGHRS and CDR2 YFSETQ. CDR3 bases: TGCGCCAGCAGCCAGGGACTAGCGGGAGTTGGTGAAGAGACCCAGTACTTC. Translation: CASSQGLAGVGEETQYF.

V gene TRBV4-2 combines with J gene TRBJ2-7; tentatively, D is TRBD2 (5 bases). With 8 bases removed from V and 3 bases from J, the gap between germline ends came to 8 bases. The CDR3 spans 11 residues. Germline CDR1 reads LGHNA; CDR2 reads YNFKEQ. The CDR3 DNA follows: TGTGCCAGCTCGGGGAACTACGAGCAGTACTTC. This encodes CASSGNYEQYF.

The rearrangement joins TRBV30 to TRBJ2-1; 8 bases are shared with TRBD1. The CDR3 totals 18 residues. V gave up 1 base and J gave up 3 bases; unmatched junction bases: 14. Germline V lookup: CDR1 GTSNPN, CDR2 SVGIG (reference sequence). This CDR3 reads CAWSGRRLAGGIYNEQFF. CDR3 coding DNA: TGTGCCTGGAGTGGGCGTCGTTTGGCAGGGGGCATCTACAATGAGCAGTTCTTC.